The source of this TCR beta chain is a study of blood T cell repertoires in COVID-19. Per the study methods: Estimated nucleated cell counts came from reference gene primer amplification. Method: immunoSEQ multiplex PCR; TCRdb's copy keeps in-frame clones and lacks some. V, J and clone size reflect that table, while D and trimming were determined from the DNA. Among roughly 140,000 clones listed, about four fifths were seen once. The study recruited people aged about 18 to 90 years across 24 US areas. Someone with COVID-19 had been met by exposed participants within 2 weeks before study entry. CDR1 and CDR2 (germline): SQVTM, ANQGSEA. CDR3 length equals 15 residues. Trimming removed 3 bases at V and 2 bases at J, with 15 bases between.

Sequencing was done on a sample of PBMCs or T cells enriched from blood (not recorded which). This TCR came from a woman between 18 and 29 years old who had been exposed to COVID-19. V and J are TRBV29-1 and TRBJ2-3; possible D gene TRBD2, 5 bases. CDR3 residues: CSVDGLGVDTDTQYF. The CDR3 coding sequence is TGCAGCGTTGATGGATTGGGAGTAGACACAGATACGCAGTATTTT.